The entry below gives a single T cell receptor (beta chain) sequence along with its context. The antigen this receptor binds is unknown. Base qualities were left out, and no much larger clone turns up one base away. TCRbeta CDR3 regions were amplified from genomic DNA using the immunoSEQ Assay, a bias-controlled multiplex PCR. Regarding the original processing steps: Within the assay, amplification of reference gene primers was used to estimate how many nucleated cells each sample contained. To quantify the absolute abundance of each unique TCRbeta CDR3 rearrangement, sequence reads were collapsed and filtered. Productive Simpson clonality was computed per sample as the square root of Simpson's diversity index over productive rearrangements. Imported from immuneACCESS, the table was reduced by TCRdb to in-frame sequences with V and J called. These copies leave out some clones; in studies compared against another copy, an unresolved V gene accounts for under half, and the cause of the remainder is not known. V, J and clone size are those of that table, while D and trimming were read from the DNA. The sample includes a few hundred thousand clones, with over 75% observed a single time. Approximately 9% of the sample rests with the top ten.

This entry belongs to a study of blood T cell repertoires in COVID-19 (dated by TCRdb to 2018 to 2020). In the study overall: Samples from collaborators originated in the United States, Italy and Spain and spanned both the acute and convalescent phases of COVID-19. The dataset comprised deeply sampled blood TCRbeta repertoires from subjects exposed to, actively infected with, or recovered from COVID-19. The repertoires were made available in a free public database intended to serve as a resource for research on the immune response to SARS-CoV-2. The samples were drawn from two sources: the first 160 participants of the ongoing ImmuneRACE study, and about 1,300 subjects contributed by 6 global collaborators. Where HLA class I and class II types were available, the types were taken from metadata supplied by the sample provider, not from assay-based typing. The prospective study material was composed of cDNA or gDNA derived from T cells, B-cell-depleted T cells, or PBMCs. A de-identified subject ID, COVID-19 status, age in years and sex were almost always included in the sample metadata.

Collaborating institutions collected whole blood in K2EDTA tubes following their own protocols. Collaborator samples were shipped for TCRbeta analysis as frozen whole blood, isolated PBMCs, or DNA extracted from either sample type. The CDR3 covers 15 residues, taking in both the cysteine and the phenylalanine. Only the CDR3 part of the read is kept: 45 bases, read in frame from the first base. V ends up 4 bases short and J 1 base short, with an unmatched junction base count of 5. According to the germline V gene (reference sequence), CDR1 reads MNHEY and CDR2 reads SMNVEV. What the work shows at the level of the full study, not this receptor alone: Clinical and demographic metadata were provided uncurated, with the amount varying by source and participant.

This receptor was identified in a human donor in a cohort sampled during active COVID-19. This chain joins TRBV27 to TRBJ2-3; 7 central nucleotides agree with TRBD2. The sequenced sample was peripheral blood. The nucleotide sequence reads as follows: TGTGCCAGCAGTTCGTTAGCGGGCCGCACAGATACGCAGTATTTT. Its protein product is CASSSLAGRTDTQYF.